This T cell receptor (beta chain) was found in a study of blood T cell repertoires in COVID-19. V dropped 6 bases and J dropped 4 bases, with 24 bases sitting between them. The CDR3 is made up of 16 amino acids. Germline V CDR1 and CDR2: SQVTM, ANQGSEA. The assay was immunoSEQ multiplex PCR, and TCRdb's table has in-frame clones only and misses some. The table includes about 150,000 clones, roughly 83% detected once. The sample comprised PBMCs or T cells enriched from blood (not recorded which). The TCR sequence derives from a man aged 45 to 65 who had recovered from COVID-19. The rearrangement links TRBV29-1 to TRBJ1-2; D might be TRBD1 (5 bases). CDR3 nucleotides: TGCAGCGTCCCCCCCCAGGGAAGGCTCGGGGGCTATGGCTACACCTTC. This encodes CSVPPQGRLGGYGYTF.